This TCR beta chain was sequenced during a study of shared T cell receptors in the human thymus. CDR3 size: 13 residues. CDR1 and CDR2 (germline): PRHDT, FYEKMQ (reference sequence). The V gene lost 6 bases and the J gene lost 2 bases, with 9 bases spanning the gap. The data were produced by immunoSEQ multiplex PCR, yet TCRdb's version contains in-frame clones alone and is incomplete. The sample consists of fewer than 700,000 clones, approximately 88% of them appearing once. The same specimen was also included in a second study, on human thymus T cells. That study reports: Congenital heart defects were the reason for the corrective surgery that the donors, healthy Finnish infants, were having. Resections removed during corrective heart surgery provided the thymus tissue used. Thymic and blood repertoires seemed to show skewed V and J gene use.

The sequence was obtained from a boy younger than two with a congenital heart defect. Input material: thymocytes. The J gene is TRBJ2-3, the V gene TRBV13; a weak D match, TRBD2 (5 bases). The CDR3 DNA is TGTGCCAGCAGACCAGCGGCCACAGATACGCAGTATTTT. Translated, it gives CASRPAATDTQYF.